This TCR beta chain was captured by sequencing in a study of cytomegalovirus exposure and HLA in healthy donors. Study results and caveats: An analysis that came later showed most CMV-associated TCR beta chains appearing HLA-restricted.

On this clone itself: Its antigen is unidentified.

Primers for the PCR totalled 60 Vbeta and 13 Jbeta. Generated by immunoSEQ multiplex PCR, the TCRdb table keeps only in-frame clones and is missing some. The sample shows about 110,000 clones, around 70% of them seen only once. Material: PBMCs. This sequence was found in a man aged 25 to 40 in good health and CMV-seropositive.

CDR3 DNA: TGTGCCAGCAGCCCCCTTATGGGGCGGGGGTTCACAGATACGCAGTATTTT. Translation gives CASSPLMGRGFTDTQYF. V gene TRBV7-2 combines with J gene TRBJ2-3; 7 positions agree with TRBD2. CDR3 length: 17 amino acids. Germline V CDR1 and CDR2: SGHTA, FQGNSA. J was trimmed by 2 bases and V by 5 bases; bases with no gene match: 13.